The rows below give T cell receptor beta chains drawn from one sample of a study of T cell changes during pregnancy in multiple sclerosis. Method: immunoSEQ multiplex PCR; TCRdb's copy keeps in-frame clones and lacks some. The data hold 90,000 or so clones, with approximately 91% observed a single time. This material consisted of PBMCs, taken in the first trimester of pregnancy. The receptors shown here come from a female donor in good health, serving as a control in a pregnancy study. Some clones in this sample may be carry-over from other donors' samples. Both conserved end residues are part of each CDR3. The order of the fields is J gene, V gene, CDR3 protein.

j_gene: TRBJ2-6
v_gene: TRBV7-9
CDR3aa: CASSLRELAGPGANVLTF

j_gene: TRBJ2-1
v_gene: TRBV7-3
CDR3aa: CASSTSTSSYNEQFF

j_gene: TRBJ1-1
v_gene: TRBV28
CDR3aa: CASSPFHLPRTGMNTEAFF

j_gene: TRBJ1-6
v_gene: TRBV2
CDR3aa: CASSGHRGYNSPLHF

j_gene: TRBJ1-1
v_gene: TRBV29-1
CDR3aa: CSDKQGMRTEAFF

j_gene: TRBJ1-1
v_gene: TRBV28
CDR3aa: CASRTPGQGTVWNTEAFF

j_gene: TRBJ1-4
v_gene: TRBV4-2
CDR3aa: CASSQLTGVDEKLFF

j_gene: TRBJ1-2
v_gene: TRBV11-2
CDR3aa: CASSDTNRGRFGYTF

j_gene: TRBJ1-1
v_gene: TRBV15
CDR3aa: CATSRTSNTEAFF

j_gene: TRBJ2-1
v_gene: TRBV4-1
CDR3aa: CASSQIGLAGYNEQFF

j_gene: TRBJ2-1
v_gene: TRBV6-6
CDR3aa: CASSYSQREGDNEQFF

j_gene: TRBJ2-1
v_gene: TRBV5-8
CDR3aa: CASSLWVRTSGSNEQFF

j_gene: TRBJ1-6
v_gene: TRBV7-8
CDR3aa: CASSLFPGQPLHF

j_gene: TRBJ2-3
v_gene: TRBV5-1
CDR3aa: CASSLGMQAGDWPDTQYF

j_gene: TRBJ2-1
v_gene: TRBV18
CDR3aa: CASSPKLADYNEQFF

j_gene: TRBJ2-3
v_gene: TRBV29-1
CDR3aa: CSVSGTDTDTQYF

j_gene: TRBJ1-1
v_gene: TRBV9
CDR3aa: CASSVGSMNTEAFF

j_gene: TRBJ1-1
v_gene: TRBV29-1
CDR3aa: CSVRQVRAEAFF

j_gene: TRBJ2-2
v_gene: TRBV5-3
CDR3aa: CARSPPGQGLNTGELFF

j_gene: TRBJ1-6
v_gene: TRBV19
CDR3aa: CASSIDRGNSPLHF

j_gene: TRBJ2-1
v_gene: TRBV4-1
CDR3aa: CASSLGQGSYNEQFF

j_gene: TRBJ2-2
v_gene: TRBV6-5
CDR3aa: CASSFVWQNTGELFF

j_gene: TRBJ2-4
v_gene: TRBV4-2
CDR3aa: CASSQVGSGNLAKNIQYF

j_gene: TRBJ1-2
v_gene: TRBV7-2
CDR3aa: CASSLGGAVSKNYGYTF

j_gene: TRBJ2-7
v_gene: TRBV7-9
CDR3aa: CASSLDRSSYEQYF

j_gene: TRBJ1-2
v_gene: TRBV5-8
CDR3aa: CASNLKRGQGYGYTF

j_gene: TRBJ1-2
v_gene: TRBV5-4
CDR3aa: CASSLTANYGYTF

j_gene: TRBJ2-7
v_gene: TRBV19
CDR3aa: CASTPGEYSYEQYF

j_gene: TRBJ2-7
v_gene: TRBV5-4
CDR3aa: CASSSRGSGSLYF

j_gene: TRBJ1-2
v_gene: TRBV19
CDR3aa: CASSTPDLGREVGYTF

j_gene: TRBJ1-1
v_gene: TRBV7-2
CDR3aa: CASSSGAEAFF

j_gene: TRBJ2-1
v_gene: TRBV4-3
CDR3aa: CASSQDVQNNEQFF

j_gene: TRBJ2-7
v_gene: TRBV28
CDR3aa: CASSRSGSFREQYF

j_gene: TRBJ1-2
v_gene: TRBV5-5
CDR3aa: CASSLEPVTPGYTF

j_gene: TRBJ1-2
v_gene: TRBV7-9
CDR3aa: CASSLGGLWTF

j_gene: TRBJ1-1
v_gene: TRBV5-6
CDR3aa: CASSRDRENTEAFF

j_gene: TRBJ1-4
v_gene: TRBV6-5
CDR3aa: CASSYLTGEKLFF

j_gene: TRBJ2-7
v_gene: TRBV27
CDR3aa: CASSPTPTLANEQYF

j_gene: TRBJ2-1
v_gene: TRBV18
CDR3aa: CASSPPGLGYNEQFF

j_gene: TRBJ2-1
v_gene: TRBV18
CDR3aa: CASSPRTSSYNEQFF

j_gene: TRBJ2-3
v_gene: TRBV18
CDR3aa: CASSRLSEVGTDTQYF

j_gene: TRBJ1-4
v_gene: TRBV6-1
CDR3aa: CASRAARNEKLFF

j_gene: TRBJ1-6
v_gene: TRBV5-8
CDR3aa: CASSLRDTESPLHF

j_gene: TRBJ2-1
v_gene: TRBV13
CDR3aa: CASSLGHAFF

j_gene: TRBJ1-5
v_gene: TRBV19
CDR3aa: CASSELREGDQPQHF

j_gene: TRBJ1-5
v_gene: TRBV9
CDR3aa: CASSLDAAHVGQPQHF

j_gene: TRBJ2-6
v_gene: TRBV7-2
CDR3aa: CAGVDGGTSGANVLTF

j_gene: TRBJ2-7
v_gene: TRBV28
CDR3aa: CASSPIPDEQYF

j_gene: TRBJ2-7
v_gene: TRBV6-1
CDR3aa: CASGDRSRYEQYF

j_gene: TRBJ2-5
v_gene: TRBV7-8
CDR3aa: CASSKPGQGFWETQYF

j_gene: TRBJ1-1
v_gene: TRBV27
CDR3aa: CASSLESQGARLNTEAFF

j_gene: TRBJ2-4
v_gene: TRBV27
CDR3aa: CASTQTSGGNIQYF

j_gene: TRBJ2-1
v_gene: TRBV5-1
CDR3aa: CASSPDGLAASDEQFF

j_gene: TRBJ1-1
v_gene: TRBV19
CDR3aa: CASSIGGGLGTEAFF

j_gene: TRBJ2-1
v_gene: TRBV19
CDR3aa: CASRPRGGIYNEQFF

j_gene: TRBJ2-5
v_gene: TRBV9
CDR3aa: CASSVAGEETQYF

j_gene: TRBJ2-1
v_gene: TRBV11-3
CDR3aa: CASSLAYSAGRRNEQFF

j_gene: TRBJ1-2
v_gene: TRBV6-6
CDR3aa: CASSSSRSGYTF